The 6 T cell receptor beta chains below all came from one sample that was sequenced in a study of blood T cells in healthy people across ages. A second PCR of roughly 7 to 11 cycles used a sample-barcoded 5' primer and a J-beta primer mix. One entry per CDR3 protein results from TCRdb running MiXCR on the 5' RACE reads. The repertoire holds more than 1 million distinct CDR3 sequences, with 40% to 45% as singletons. Material: blood. The receptors stem from a woman aged 55-70 years in good health.

This clonotype was counted many times. The V gene is TRBV29-1, the J gene TRBJ2-5; 8 bases are a match to TRBD1. This CDR3 is 12 amino acids long. The V and J ends lost 4 bases and 5 bases, in that order; junction bases with no gene match: 3. Germline V gene sequence: CDR1 SQVTM, CDR2 ANQGSEA. The DNA of the CDR3 is TGCAGCGTTGGGCAGGGGGCCGAGACCCAGTACTTC. The encoded protein is CSVGQGAETQYF.

This clonotype was detected ten times or more. Here the CDR3 reads CASSDPDRHPTQYF. The CDR3 DNA reads TGTGCCAGCAGTGATCCCGACAGGCACCCAACCCAGTACTTC. The genes are TRBV25-1 and TRBJ2-5; possibly TRBD1 for D (6 bases). There are 14 residues in the CDR3. V lost 3 bases, J lost 8 bases, and 16 bases lay in between. Germline CDR1 and CDR2: MGHDK and SYGVNS.

The V gene is TRBV18, the J gene TRBJ2-4; unclear D gene. The J call may be incorrect, as the DNA end agrees better with TRBJ2-7. This CDR3 contains 12 residues. Germline-derived CDR1 and CDR2 are KGHSH and LQKENI. CDR3 sequence: CASSPARYEQYF. The CDR3 DNA reads as TGTGCCAGCTCACCTGCGAGGTACGAGCAGTACTTC.

This clonotype came up a few times. V gene TRBV7-2 combines with J gene TRBJ1-1, with D tentatively TRBD1 (6 bases). V lost 5 bases, J lost 2 bases, and 15 bases lay in between. This CDR3 spans 15 amino acids. Germline lookup yields CDR1 SGHTA and CDR2 FQGNSA. CDR3 DNA: TGTGCCAGCAGCACCCGACAGGCCTTAAACACTGAAGCTTTCTTT. It is translated as CASSTRQALNTEAFF.

The rearrangement links TRBV10-3 to TRBJ1-6, with D possibly being TRBD1 (5 bases). The CDR3 is 15 residues long. CDR1 is ENHRY, CDR2 SYGVKD, per germline. The V and J ends lost 7 bases and 6 bases respectively, with 16 bases between them. Here the CDR3 reads CAINPTGDSNSPLHF. Here the CDR3 DNA reads TGTGCCATCAACCCAACTGGGGACTCTAATTCACCCCTCCACTTT.

Comments on this clonotype: The junction shows a germline mismatch at one end, possibly a read error. The V gene is TRBV15, the J gene TRBJ2-7; D tentatively fits TRBD1 or TRBD2 (5 bases each). This CDR3 spans 12 amino acids. Germline CDR1 is LNHNV and CDR2 is YYDKDF (reference sequence). The CDR3 DNA sequence: TGTGCCACCGCTGGACATAAAGGGACCCAGAACTTC. Its translation is CATAGHKGTQNF.